The 2 T cell receptor beta chains below come from one sample, sequenced in a study of blood T cell repertoires in COVID-19. Assay used: immunoSEQ multiplex PCR; TCRdb lists only in-frame clones, some missing. The data contain some 260,000 clones, around nine tenths of them seen just once; the ten biggest clones take up approximately 2.1%. Sequencing was done on a sample of peripheral blood. The receptors originated from a woman between 40 and 50 years old who had recovered from COVID-19.

The gene calls are TRBV9 and TRBJ2-5, with a possible D match to TRBD2 (5 bases). The germline gives CDR1 SGDLS, CDR2 YYNGEE. Trimming took off 3 bases at V and 3 bases at J, with 15 bases between the two ends. The CDR3 spans 15 residues. The CDR3 spells CASSDLARAEETQYF. In DNA form, the CDR3 reads TGTGCCAGCAGCGACTTGGCCCGAGCGGAAGAGACCCAGTACTTC.

This rearrangement joins TRBV12-3 or TRBV12-4 to TRBJ2-5, with unresolved D. The CDR3 runs to 13 residues. Trimming stripped 6 bases from V and 4 bases from J, with 12 bases between. The CDR3: CASRSTRLETQYF. The CDR3 DNA reads TGTGCCAGCAGATCCACGAGGCTAGAGACCCAGTACTTC.